Below are 25 T cell receptor beta chains sequenced from a single sample in a study of blood T cell repertoires in COVID-19. Profiled with immunoSEQ multiplex PCR; TCRdb holds only in-frame clones, not every one. Of approximately 200,000 clones in the sample, about four fifths are singletons; the top ten hold approximately 2%. The sample was PBMCs or T cells enriched from blood (not recorded which). These receptors came from a man between 60 and 75 years old who had recovered from COVID-19.

CDR3 loop: CASSEDRGDQPQHF. As DNA, the CDR3 is TGTGCCAGTAGTGAGGACAGGGGTGATCAGCCCCAGCATTTT. The chain employs TRBV19 and TRBJ1-5; 9 bases fit TRBD1. Trimming took 5 bases from V and 5 from J; bases not matched to a gene: 4. The CDR3 has 14 residues. CDR1 LNHDA and CDR2 SQIVND come from the germline V gene (reference sequence).

The chain couples TRBV3-1 (or the pseudogene TRBV3-2) to TRBJ2-7; D gene uncertain. Trimming took off 0 bases at V and 4 bases at J, with 10 bases between the two ends. The CDR3 sequence is 14 residues long. Germline values: CDR1 LGHDT, CDR2 YNNKEL (reference sequence). The CDR3 coding sequence is TGTGCCAGCAGCCAAGACCCTGGGCTGTACGAGCAGTACTTC. The encoded protein is CASSQDPGLYEQYF.

The chain has TRBV3-1 (or the pseudogene TRBV3-2) and TRBJ2-1; 12 bases fit TRBD2. The germline V gene encodes CDR1 LGHDT and CDR2 YNNKEL (reference sequence). This CDR3 has 15 amino acids. Unmatched junction bases numbered 2, after V lost 2 bases and J lost 6 bases. This chain's CDR3 is CASSQILAGGNEQFF. The DNA of the CDR3 is TGTGCCAGCAGCCAAATACTAGCGGGGGGCAATGAGCAGTTCTTC.

This clone has just one count. The J gene is TRBJ2-3, the V gene TRBV6-4; 8 nucleotides align to TRBD2. The germline V gene has CDR1 MRHNA and CDR2 SNTAGT. The CDR3 runs to 15 residues. V was clipped by 4 bases and J by 6 bases; unmatched bases: 9. CDR3 nucleotide sequence: TGTGCCAGCAGTGCGGGGGGGGGCCATGTCGATACGCAGTATTTT. Translating it yields CASSAGGGHVDTQYF.

The chain has TRBV10-2 and TRBJ2-2; a weak D match, TRBD2 (5 bases). Trimming cost V 6 bases and J 6 bases, with 14 bases left between them. Germline V gives CDR1 WSHSY, CDR2 SAAADI. The CDR3 runs to 14 residues. The CDR3 loop is CASRQEVRAGELFF. As DNA, the CDR3 is TGCGCCAGCAGGCAGGAAGTGAGGGCCGGGGAGCTGTTTTTT.

This clone was counted a few times. This rearrangement joins TRBV18 to TRBJ1-2, with 12 bases identical to TRBD1. The CDR3 runs 14 residues. Trimming at V came to 3 bases and at J to 8 bases, leaving 4 bases not matched to a gene. Germline loops: CDR1 KGHSH, CDR2 LQKENI. The CDR3 loop is CASSPGQGAGGYTF. CDR3 in DNA: TGTGCCAGCTCACCGGGACAGGGGGCTGGGGGCTACACCTTC.

V gene TRBV6-1 combines with J gene TRBJ2-7, with 12 nucleotides matching TRBD2. There are 16 residues in the CDR3. Germline V CDR1 and CDR2: MNHNS, SASEGT. V shed 1 base and J 2 bases; nucleotides not matched to a gene: 3. DNA of the CDR3: TGTGCCAGCAGTGAAGGACTAGCGGGAGCCCCCTACGAGCAGTACTTC. It codes for CASSEGLAGAPYEQYF.

CDR3 amino acids: CASSPPSPGGELFF. As DNA, the CDR3 is TGTGCCAGCTCACCACCCTCGCCCGGCGGGGAGCTGTTTTTT. This chain connects TRBV18 to TRBJ2-2; D is unresolved. The CDR3 length is 14 residues. V lost 0 bases to trimming and J lost 7 bases, with 9 bases between them. Germline CDR1 is KGHSH and CDR2 is LQKENI.

The genes are TRBV11-2 and TRBJ1-1; a weak D match, TRBD1 (5 bases). The CDR3 is 16 residues long. Deletions cut 0 bases from V and 4 bases from J, with 15 bases between. Germline CDR1 is SGHAT and CDR2 is FQNNGV. The CDR3 DNA sequence: TGTGCCAGCAGCTTAGATGCGGGGGTCAGACCCACTGAAGCTTTCTTT. Residues: CASSLDAGVRPTEAFF.

V is TRBV2 and J is TRBJ2-3; D remains unclear. The V end lost 2 bases, the J end lost 2 bases, and 8 bases lay between the germline ends. From germline, CDR1 is SNHLY and CDR2 FYNNEI. The CDR3 extends over 14 amino acids. CDR3 nucleotides: TGTGCCAGCAGTGAAAACAGATTCACAGATACGCAGTATTTT. Its protein product is CASSENRFTDTQYF. The full variable domain, completed using reference TRBV2 and TRBJ2-3, is EPEVTQTPSHQVTQMGQEVILRCVPISNHLYFYWYRQILGQKVEFLVSFYNNEISEKSEIFDDQFSVERPDGSNFTLKIRSTKLEDSAMYFCASSENRFTDTQYFGPGTRLTVL.

The J gene is TRBJ1-1, the V gene TRBV30; D not resolved. The germline V gene has CDR1 GTSNPN and CDR2 SVGIG (reference sequence). V shed 1 base and J shed 8 bases, with 14 bases lying between them. CDR3 length: 13 amino acids. CDR3 in amino acids: CAWSEDFITEAFF. DNA for the CDR3: TGTGCCTGGAGTGAGGACTTCATAACGGAAGCTTTCTTT.

V gene TRBV2 combines with J gene TRBJ1-2, with 7 bases identical to TRBD1. The ends lost 3 bases at V and 7 bases at J; junction bases unmatched: 11. CDR3 length: 15 residues. Germline V CDR1 and CDR2: SNHLY, FYNNEI. CDR3 protein: CASSDSARQGGGYTF. The DNA of the CDR3 is TGTGCCAGCAGTGACAGCGCCCGACAGGGCGGTGGCTACACCTTC.

The J gene is TRBJ2-1, the V gene TRBV4-2; 10 nucleotides align to TRBD2. Looked up from germline, CDR1 is LGHNA and CDR2 is YNFKEQ. V was pared by 1 base and J by 7 bases, with 13 bases of the junction left unmatched. This CDR3 contains 18 residues. CDR3 protein: CASSQGGLAGVAGNEQFF. The CDR3 region has the DNA TGTGCCAGCAGCCAAGGAGGCCTAGCGGGGGTTGCTGGGAATGAGCAGTTCTTC.

This clone was seen only a few times. The chain employs TRBV18 and TRBJ1-2, with D tentatively TRBD1 (6 bases). Germline assignment: CDR1 KGHSH and CDR2 LQKENI. Trimming removed 2 bases at V and 3 bases at J, with 13 bases between. This CDR3 is built from 15 residues. The CDR3 sequence: CASSPAKGGDYGYTF. The CDR3 nucleotides are TGTGCCAGCTCACCAGCAAAGGGGGGGGACTATGGCTACACCTTC.

This sequence joins TRBV27 and TRBJ2-6, with 8 bases lining up with TRBD1. This CDR3 contains 18 residues. V lost 5 bases to trimming and J lost 0 bases; unmatched junction nucleotides: 9. Per the germline V gene, CDR1 is MNHEY and CDR2 is SMNVEV (reference sequence). The CDR3 region has the DNA TGTGCCAGCAGTGACACCGGGACAGGCAACTCTGGGGCCAACGTCCTGACTTTC. This gives the protein CASSDTGTGNSGANVLTF.

The V and J genes are TRBV27 and TRBJ2-1; TRBD1 matches 7 bases. The germline V gene has CDR1 MNHEY and CDR2 SMNVEV (reference sequence). This CDR3 has 14 residues. The J segment lost 7 bases and the V segment lost 0 bases, leaving 3 bases of the junction unmatched. CDR3 DNA: TGTGCCAGCAGTTTATCTAGGGACAGTAATGAGCAGTTCTTC. Protein sequence: CASSLSRDSNEQFF.

This rearrangement joins TRBV2 to TRBJ1-1, with D perhaps TRBD1 (5 bases). Germline CDR1 is SNHLY and CDR2 is FYNNEI. The V gene lost 8 bases and the J gene lost 0 bases, with 19 bases spanning the gap. CDR3 length: 16 residues. The CDR3 DNA is TGTGCCAGCCGAATCGAGCGCGCCAGGGTGAACACTGAAGCTTTCTTT. This encodes CASRIERARVNTEAFF. The full variable domain, rest sourced from reference TRBV2 and TRBJ1-1, is EPEVTQTPSHQVTQMGQEVILRCVPISNHLYFYWYRQILGQKVEFLVSFYNNEISEKSEIFDDQFSVERPDGSNFTLKIRSTKLEDSAMYFCASRIERARVNTEAFFGQGTRLTVV.

The gene calls are TRBV3-1 (or the pseudogene TRBV3-2) and TRBJ2-7; D gene ambiguous. This CDR3 is 15 amino acids long. The V end lost 1 base, the J end lost 5 bases, and 15 bases lay between the germline ends. CDR1 is LGHDT and CDR2 is YNNKEL in the germline V gene (reference sequence). Here the CDR3 DNA reads TGTGCCAGCAGCCAAGTAGGTACAGCTCCGGACGAGCAGTACTTC. Translation: CASSQVGTAPDEQYF.

This clone was observed a single time. Within the sample, other DNA sequences also encode this same CDR3. V gene TRBV5-5 combines with J gene TRBJ2-7; 11 nucleotides match TRBD1. There are 14 residues in the CDR3. Germline CDR1 SGHKS, CDR2 YYEKEE (reference sequence). Germline trimming cut 3 bases from V and 4 bases from J; bases unmatched to any gene: 3. CDR3 nucleotide sequence: TGTGCCAGCAGCTGGGGGACAGGGGGTTACGAGCAGTACTTC. It is translated as CASSWGTGGYEQYF.

The chain combines TRBV7-3 with TRBJ1-1; D possibly corresponds to TRBD1 (5 bases). Germline lookup yields CDR1 SGHTA and CDR2 FQGTGA. V was shortened by 2 bases and J by 5 bases, with 9 bases between the two germline ends. The CDR3 has 13 amino acids. In DNA form, the CDR3 reads TGTGCCAGCAGCTTATCGGGGGGGACTGAAGCTTTCTTT. It specifies CASSLSGGTEAFF.

This sequence joins TRBV11-2 and TRBJ1-2, with TRBD1 identical over 8 bases. Germline V CDR1 and CDR2: SGHAT, FQNNGV. V gave up 2 bases and J gave up 7 bases; unmatched junction bases: 9. CDR3 length equals 15 residues. CDR3 bases: TGTGCCAGCAGCTTATCCCGGACAGGGAAAACTGGCTACACCTTC. This sequence encodes CASSLSRTGKTGYTF.

The chain recombines TRBV13 with TRBJ2-1, with 7 bases that match TRBD1. CDR3 length equals 15 residues. J gave up 6 bases and V 5 bases, and 10 bases lay outside the gene matches. CDR1 is PRHDT and CDR2 is FYEKMQ in the germline V gene (reference sequence). CDR3 coding DNA: TGTGCCAGCAGCACACGACCTCAGGGGGTCAATGAGCAGTTCTTC. Protein product: CASSTRPQGVNEQFF.

The chain couples TRBV15 to TRBJ2-7; D not resolved. Trimming pared 0 bases from V and 4 bases from J, leaving 7 bases between. Germline V gives CDR1 LNHNV, CDR2 YYDKDF (reference sequence). The length of the CDR3 is 13 residues. CDR3 amino acids: CATSRDIQYEQYF. The DNA for the CDR3 is TGTGCCACCAGCAGAGATATTCAGTACGAGCAGTACTTC.

The rearrangement uses TRBV5-4 and TRBJ1-3, with 8 bases that match TRBD1. Germline CDR1 is SGHNT and CDR2 is YYREEE (reference sequence). The CDR3 consists of 18 residues. After removal of 4 bases from V and 0 bases from J, the junction contained 12 bases not matched to a gene. CDR3 DNA: TGTGCCAGCAGCCCAGGGGGCCTGCACACTAACTCTGGAAACACCATATATTTT. Translating gives CASSPGGLHTNSGNTIYF.

V usage is TRBV30 and J usage is TRBJ1-2; D gene unclear. V was cut by 2 bases and J by 2 bases, with 12 bases left in between. CDR3 length: 14 amino acids. CDR1 is GTSNPN, CDR2 SVGIG, per germline (reference sequence). CDR3 sequence reads: CAWSPWTGNYGYTF. In DNA form, the CDR3 reads TGTGCCTGGAGTCCGTGGACGGGGAACTATGGCTACACCTTC.